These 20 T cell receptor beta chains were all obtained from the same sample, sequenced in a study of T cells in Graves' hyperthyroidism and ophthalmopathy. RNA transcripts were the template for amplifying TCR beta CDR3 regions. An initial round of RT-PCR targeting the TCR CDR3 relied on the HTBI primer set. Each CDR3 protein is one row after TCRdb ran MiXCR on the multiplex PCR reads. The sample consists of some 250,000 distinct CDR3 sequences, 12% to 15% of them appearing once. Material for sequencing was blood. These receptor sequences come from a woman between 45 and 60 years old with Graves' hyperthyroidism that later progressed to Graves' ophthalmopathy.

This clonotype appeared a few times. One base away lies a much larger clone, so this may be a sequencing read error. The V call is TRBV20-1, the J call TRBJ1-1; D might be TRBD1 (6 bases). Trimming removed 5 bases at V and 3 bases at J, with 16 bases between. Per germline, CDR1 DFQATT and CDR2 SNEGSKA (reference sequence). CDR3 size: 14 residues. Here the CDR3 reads CSAPYRVRDTEAFF. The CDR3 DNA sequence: TGCAGTGCTCCCTACAGGGTGAGGGACACTGAAGCTTTCTTT.

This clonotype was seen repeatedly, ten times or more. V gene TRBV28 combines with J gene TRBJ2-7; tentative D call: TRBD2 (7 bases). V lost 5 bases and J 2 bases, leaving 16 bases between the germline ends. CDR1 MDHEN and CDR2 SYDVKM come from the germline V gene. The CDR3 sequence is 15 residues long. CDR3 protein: CASSQARGGTYEQYF. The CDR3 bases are TGTGCCAGCAGTCAAGCACGCGGGGGCACCTACGAGCAGTACTTC.

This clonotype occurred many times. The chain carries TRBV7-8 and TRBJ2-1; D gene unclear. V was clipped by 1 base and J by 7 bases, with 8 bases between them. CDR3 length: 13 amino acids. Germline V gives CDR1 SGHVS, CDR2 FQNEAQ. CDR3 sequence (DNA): TGTGCCAGCAGCTTAGGCCGCGATAATGAGCAGTTCTTC. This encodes CASSLGRDNEQFF. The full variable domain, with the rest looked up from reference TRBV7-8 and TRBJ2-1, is GAGVSQSPRYKVAKRGQDVALRCDPISGHVSLFWYQQALGQGPEFLTYFQNEAQLDKSGLPSDRFFAERPEGSVSTLKIQRTQQEDSAVYLCASSLGRDNEQFFGPGTRLTVL.

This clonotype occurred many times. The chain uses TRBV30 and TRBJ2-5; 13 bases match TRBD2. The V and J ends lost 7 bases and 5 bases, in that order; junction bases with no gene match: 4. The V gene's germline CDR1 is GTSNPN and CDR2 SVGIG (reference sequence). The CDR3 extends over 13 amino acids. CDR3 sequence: CASGTSGIETQYF. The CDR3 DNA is TGTGCCTCCGGGACTAGCGGGATCGAGACCCAGTACTTC.

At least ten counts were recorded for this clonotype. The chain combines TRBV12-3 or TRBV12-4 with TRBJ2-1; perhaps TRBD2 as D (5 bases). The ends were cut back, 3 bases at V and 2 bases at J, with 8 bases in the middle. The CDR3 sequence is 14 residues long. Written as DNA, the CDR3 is TGTGCCAGCAGTTTGGAAGCGGCCTACAATGAGCAGTTCTTC. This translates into CASSLEAAYNEQFF.

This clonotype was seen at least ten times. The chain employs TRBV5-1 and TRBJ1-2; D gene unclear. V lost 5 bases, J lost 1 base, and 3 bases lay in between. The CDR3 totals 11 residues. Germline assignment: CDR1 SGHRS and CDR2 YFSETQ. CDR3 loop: CASRDNYGYTF. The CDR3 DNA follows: TGCGCCAGCAGGGATAACTATGGCTACACCTTC.

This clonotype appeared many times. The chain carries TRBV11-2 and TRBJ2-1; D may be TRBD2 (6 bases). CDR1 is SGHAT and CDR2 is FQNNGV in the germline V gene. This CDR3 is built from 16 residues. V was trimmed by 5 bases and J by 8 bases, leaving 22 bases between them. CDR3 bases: TGTGCCAGCAGCCTAGGGTGGCGGGGCCACGTAGATGAGCAGTTCTTC. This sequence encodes CASSLGWRGHVDEQFF.

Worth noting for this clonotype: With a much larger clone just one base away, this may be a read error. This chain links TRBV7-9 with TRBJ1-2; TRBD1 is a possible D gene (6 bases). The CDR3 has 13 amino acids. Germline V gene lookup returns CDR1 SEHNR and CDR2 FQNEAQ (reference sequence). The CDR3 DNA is TGTGCCGGCAGTAAGGACAGTCTTGGGGGCTACACCTTC. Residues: CAGSKDSLGGYTF.

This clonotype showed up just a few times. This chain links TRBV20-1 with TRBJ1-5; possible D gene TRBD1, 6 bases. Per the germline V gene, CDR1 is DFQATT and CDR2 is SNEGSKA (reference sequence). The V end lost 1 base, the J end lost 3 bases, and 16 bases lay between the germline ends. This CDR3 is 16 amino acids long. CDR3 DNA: TGCAGTGCTAGAGGTGGGGGCAGCCTCCTCAATCAGCCCCAGCATTTT. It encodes CSARGGGSLLNQPQHF.

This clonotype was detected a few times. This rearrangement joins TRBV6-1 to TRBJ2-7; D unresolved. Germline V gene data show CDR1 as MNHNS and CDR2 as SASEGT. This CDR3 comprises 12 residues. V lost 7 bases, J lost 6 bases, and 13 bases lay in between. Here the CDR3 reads CASKKGLGEQYF. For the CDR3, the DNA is TGTGCCAGCAAAAAGGGTCTCGGCGAGCAGTACTTC.

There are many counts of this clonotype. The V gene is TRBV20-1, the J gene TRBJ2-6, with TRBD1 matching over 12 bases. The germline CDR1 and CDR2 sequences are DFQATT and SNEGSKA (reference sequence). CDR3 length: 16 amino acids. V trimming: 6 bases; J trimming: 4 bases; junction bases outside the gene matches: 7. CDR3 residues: CSATGTGGGGANVLTF. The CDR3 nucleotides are TGCAGTGCGACCGGGACAGGGGGCGGCGGGGCCAACGTCCTGACTTTC.

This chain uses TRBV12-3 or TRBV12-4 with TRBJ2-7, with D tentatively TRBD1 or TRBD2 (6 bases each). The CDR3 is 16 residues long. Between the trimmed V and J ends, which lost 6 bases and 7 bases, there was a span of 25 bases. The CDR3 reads CASSLGGFRETGEQYF. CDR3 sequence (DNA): TGTGCCAGCAGCCTGGGGGGCTTTCGGGAGACGGGAGAGCAGTACTTC.

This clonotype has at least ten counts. The CDR3 sequence is CASSYAQIPDSPYGYTF. The CDR3 DNA follows: TGCGCCAGCAGCTACGCACAAATTCCGGACAGCCCCTATGGCTACACCTTC. The chain employs TRBV5-1 and TRBJ1-2; possible D gene TRBD1, 6 bases. From germline, CDR1 is SGHRS and CDR2 YFSETQ. The CDR3 is made up of 17 amino acids. Between the trimmed V and J ends, which lost 3 bases and 4 bases, there was a span of 22 bases. Looking up the rest from reference TRBV5-1 and TRBJ1-2 gives the full variable domain: KAGVTQTPRYLIKTRGQQVTLSCSPISGHRSVSWYQQTPGQGLQFLFEYFSETQRNKGNFPGRFSGRQFSNSRSEMNVSTLELGDSALYLCASSYAQIPDSPYGYTFGSGTRLTVV.

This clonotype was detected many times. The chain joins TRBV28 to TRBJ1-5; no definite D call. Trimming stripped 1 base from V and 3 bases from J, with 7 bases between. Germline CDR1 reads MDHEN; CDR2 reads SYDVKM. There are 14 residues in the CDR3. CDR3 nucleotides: TGTGCCAGCAGTTTATTACTACCCAATCAGCCCCAGCATTTT. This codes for CASSLLLPNQPQHF.

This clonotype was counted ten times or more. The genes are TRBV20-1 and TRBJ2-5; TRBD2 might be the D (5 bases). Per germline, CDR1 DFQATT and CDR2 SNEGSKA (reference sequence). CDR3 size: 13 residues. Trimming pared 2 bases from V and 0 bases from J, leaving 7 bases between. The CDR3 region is CSARPGYQETQYF. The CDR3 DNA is TGCAGTGCTAGACCGGGGTACCAAGAGACCCAGTACTTC.

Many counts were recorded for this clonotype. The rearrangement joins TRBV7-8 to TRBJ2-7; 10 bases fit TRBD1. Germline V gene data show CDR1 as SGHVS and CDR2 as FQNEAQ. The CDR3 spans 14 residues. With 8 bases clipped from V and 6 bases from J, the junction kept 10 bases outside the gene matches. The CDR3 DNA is TGTGCCAGCGGCCGGACAGGGGGGTTCGGCGAGCAGTACTTC. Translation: CASGRTGGFGEQYF.

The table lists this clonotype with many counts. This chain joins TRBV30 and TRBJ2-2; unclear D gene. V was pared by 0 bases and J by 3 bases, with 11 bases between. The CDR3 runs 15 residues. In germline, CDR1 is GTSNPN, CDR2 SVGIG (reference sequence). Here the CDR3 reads CAWSVLAADTGELFF. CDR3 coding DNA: TGTGCCTGGAGTGTACTCGCGGCGGACACCGGGGAGCTGTTTTTT.

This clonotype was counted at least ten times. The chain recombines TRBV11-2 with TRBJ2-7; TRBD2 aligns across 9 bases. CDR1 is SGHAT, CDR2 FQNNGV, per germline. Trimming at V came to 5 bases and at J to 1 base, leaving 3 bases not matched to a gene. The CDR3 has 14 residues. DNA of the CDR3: TGTGCCAGCAGCGGACTAGCGAGATCCTACGAGCAGTACTTC. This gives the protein CASSGLARSYEQYF.

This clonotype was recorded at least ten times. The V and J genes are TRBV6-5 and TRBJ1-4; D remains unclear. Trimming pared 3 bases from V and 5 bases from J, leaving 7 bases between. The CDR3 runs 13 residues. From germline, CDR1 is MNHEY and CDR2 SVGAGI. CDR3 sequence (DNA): TGTGCCAGCAGTTATCTGGGGAATGAAAAACTGTTTTTT. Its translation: CASSYLGNEKLFF.

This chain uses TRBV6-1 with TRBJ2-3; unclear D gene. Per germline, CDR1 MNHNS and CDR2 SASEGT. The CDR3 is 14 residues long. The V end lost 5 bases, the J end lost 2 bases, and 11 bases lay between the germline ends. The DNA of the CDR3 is TGTGCCAGCAGTCCGCCTCGGATCACAGATACGCAGTATTTT. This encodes CASSPPRITDTQYF.